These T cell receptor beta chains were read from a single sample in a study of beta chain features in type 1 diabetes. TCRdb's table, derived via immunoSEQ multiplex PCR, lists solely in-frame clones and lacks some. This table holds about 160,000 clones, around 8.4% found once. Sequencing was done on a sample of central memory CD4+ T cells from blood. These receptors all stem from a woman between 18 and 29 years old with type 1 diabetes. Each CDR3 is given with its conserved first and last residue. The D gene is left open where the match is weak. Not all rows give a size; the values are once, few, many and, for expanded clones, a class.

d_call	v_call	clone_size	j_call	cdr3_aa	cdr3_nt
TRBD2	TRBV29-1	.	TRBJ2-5	CSFGLAGSLGETQYF	TGCAGCTTCGGACTAGCGGGAAGTTTGGGAGAGACCCAGTACTTC
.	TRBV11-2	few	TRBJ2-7	CASHHAGEQYF	TGTGCCAGCCATCACGCCGGCGAGCAGTACTTC
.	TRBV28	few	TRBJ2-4	CASSAPGLGNIQYF	TGTGCCAGCAGTGCCCCGGGACTGGGAAACATTCAGTACTTC
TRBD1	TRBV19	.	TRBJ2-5	CASSIARDSPETQYF	TGTGCCAGTAGTATTGCTCGGGACAGCCCGGAGACCCAGTACTTC
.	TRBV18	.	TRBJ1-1	CASSPWGTIPTEAFF	TGTGCCAGCTCACCATGGGGCACCATACCCACTGAAGCTTTCTTT
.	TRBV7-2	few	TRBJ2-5	CASSLQGRETQYF	TGTGCCAGCAGCTTACAGGGCAGAGAGACCCAGTACTTC
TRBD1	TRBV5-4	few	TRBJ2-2	CASSLARGQITGELFF	TGTGCCAGCAGCTTGGCCAGGGGACAGATCACCGGGGAGCTGTTTTTT
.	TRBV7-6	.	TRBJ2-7	CASSSQVSSYEQYF	TGTGCCAGCAGCTCACAGGTTAGCTCCTACGAGCAGTACTTC
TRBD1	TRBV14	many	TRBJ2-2	CASSLQGATGELFF	TGTGCCAGCAGCCTTCAGGGGGCGACCGGGGAGCTGTTTTTT
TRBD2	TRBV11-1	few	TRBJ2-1	CASSTGRGVYNEQFF	TGTGCCAGCAGCACAGGCCGGGGGGTTTACAATGAGCAGTTCTTC
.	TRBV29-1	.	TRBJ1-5	CSVGDRLNQPQHF	TGCAGCGTTGGCGACAGGCTCAATCAGCCCCAGCATTTT
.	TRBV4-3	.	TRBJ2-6	CASSQDLPGSGANVLTF	TGCGCCAGCAGCCAAGATCTTCCCGGCTCTGGGGCCAACGTCCTGACTTTC
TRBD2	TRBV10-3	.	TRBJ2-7	CAISESSGRDEQYF	TGTGCCATCAGTGAGTCGTCCGGGAGGGACGAGCAGTACTTC
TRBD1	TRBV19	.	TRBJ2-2	CASGKGTGSTGELFF	TGTGCCAGTGGGAAAGGGACAGGTTCGACCGGGGAGCTGTTTTTT
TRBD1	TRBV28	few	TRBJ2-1	CATTVRGGAVGEQFF	TGTGCCACAACGGTACGAGGGGGCGCGGTGGGGGAGCAGTTCTTC
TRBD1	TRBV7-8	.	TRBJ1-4	CASSPGRTGTNEKLFF	TGTGCCAGCAGCCCCGGAAGGACAGGGACGAATGAAAAACTGTTTTTT
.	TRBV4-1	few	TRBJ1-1	CASSQSGVNTEAFF	TGCGCCAGCAGCCAATCAGGGGTGAACACTGAAGCTTTCTTT
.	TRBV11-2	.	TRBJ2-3	CASSSLGQGEVTQYF	TGTGCCAGCAGCTCCCTCGGGCAGGGCGAAGTTACGCAGTATTTT
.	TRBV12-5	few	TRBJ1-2	CASGREGYGYTF	TGTGCTAGTGGAAGGGAGGGGTATGGCTACACCTTC
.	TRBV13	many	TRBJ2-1	CASSFDISSYNEQFF	TGTGCCAGCAGCTTTGACATATCCTCCTACAATGAGCAGTTCTTC
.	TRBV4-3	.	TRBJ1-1	CASSQVGGPRVPEAFF	TGCGCCAGCAGCCAAGTCGGGGGACCCCGAGTTCCTGAAGCTTTCTTT
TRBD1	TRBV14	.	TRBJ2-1	CASSQATGAYNEQFF	TGTGCCAGCAGCCAAGCGACAGGGGCCTACAATGAGCAGTTCTTC